This TCR beta chain was observed in a study of human T cells and chemical hapten exposure. Each CDR3 protein is one row after TCRdb ran MiXCR on the RACE reads. Of around 100,000 distinct CDR3 sequences in the sample, 11% were seen once. A few counts support this clonotype. Time point reported: patch test 1, 2 weeks after DPC sensitization. Sample treatment: therapeutic diphenylcyclopropenone sensitization with weekly scalp DPC. With V trimmed by 4 bases and J by 6 bases, 5 bases remained unmatched. This CDR3 has 13 amino acids. Germline V gene sequence: CDR1 LNHDA, CDR2 SQIVND (reference sequence). The source is a woman in her forties with alopecia areata. Some clones in this sample may be carry-over from other donors' samples. This material consisted of whole blood, taken in connection with sensitization to the hapten diphenylcyclopropenone (DPC). V gene TRBV19 combines with J gene TRBJ2-5, with 7 bases fitting TRBD1. This CDR3 reads CASSKDRSKTQYF. DNA of the CDR3: TGTGCCAGTAGTAAGGACAGGAGTAAGACCCAGTACTTC.